Reported below is one T cell receptor beta chain. Participants spanned ages 18 to 89 years and resided in around 25 US areas. Participants' reported clinical history set cohort assignment. The repertoire was sequenced with immunoSEQ multiplex PCR; TCRdb's copy has only in-frame clones and lacks some. This table holds 160,000 or so clones, around 85% found once. The sample originates from a study of blood T cell repertoires in COVID-19. The germline CDR1 and CDR2 sequences are SNHLY and FYNNEI. CDR3 length equals 14 residues. The V gene lost 7 bases and the J gene lost 1 base, with 13 bases spanning the gap.

What was sequenced was PBMCs or T cells enriched from blood (not recorded which). The chain links TRBV2 to TRBJ1-1, with D unclear. The sequence derives from a woman aged 40 to 50 with acute COVID-19. The CDR3: CASKVDGQNTEAFF. CDR3 DNA: TGTGCCAGCAAGGTCGATGGGCAGAACACTGAAGCTTTCTTT.